The clone carrying this T cell receptor beta chain has a count of ten or more. Antigen: not known. These data belong to a study of identical twins. Overall study results and limits: When twins shared out-of-frame alpha sequences, those sequences had excess low generation probability. The models gave estimates that fell short of the out-of-frame TCR alpha sharing seen in monozygotic twins. Cross-sectional statistical analysis was relied on for the conclusions, without the same donors being followed.

A single record per CDR3 protein comes from TCRdb applying MiXCR to the 5' RACE reads. The sample includes about 890,000 distinct CDR3 sequences, 9% to 15% of them seen just once. The junction had 1 base not matched to a gene; V was cut back by 6 bases and J by 9 bases. Looked up from germline, CDR1 is DFQATT and CDR2 is SNEGSKA (reference sequence). The length of the CDR3 is 11 residues. These data were likewise used in another study, on yellow fever vaccine responses in identical twins. That work contributes: Twins' vaccine T cell response reportedly gave the appearance of partial convergence and partial personalization.

The source is a woman between 18 and 30 years old in good health. Sequencing was performed on PBMCs. The chain recombines TRBV20-1 with TRBJ2-1, with TRBD1 matching over 11 bases. CDR3 sequence reads: CSAGTGGEQFF. CDR3 sequence (DNA): TGCAGTGCGGGGACAGGGGGTGAGCAGTTCTTC.